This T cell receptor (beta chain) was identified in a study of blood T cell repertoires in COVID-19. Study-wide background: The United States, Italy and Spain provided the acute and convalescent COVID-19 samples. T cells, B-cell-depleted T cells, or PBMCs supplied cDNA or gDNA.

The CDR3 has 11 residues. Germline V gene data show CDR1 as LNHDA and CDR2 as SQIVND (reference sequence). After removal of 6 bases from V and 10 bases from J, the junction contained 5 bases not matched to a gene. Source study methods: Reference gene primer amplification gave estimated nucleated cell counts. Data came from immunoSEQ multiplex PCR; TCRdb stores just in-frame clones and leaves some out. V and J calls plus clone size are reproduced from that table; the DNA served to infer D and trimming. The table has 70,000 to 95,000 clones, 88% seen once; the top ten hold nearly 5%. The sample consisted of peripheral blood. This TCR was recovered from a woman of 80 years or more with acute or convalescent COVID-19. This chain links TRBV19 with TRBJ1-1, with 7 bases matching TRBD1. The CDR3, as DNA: TGTGCCAGTAGAGTCCAGGGGGGAGCTTTCTTT. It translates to CASRVQGGAFF.